The 28 T cell receptor beta chains reported below all come from one sample, sequenced in a study of T cells after yellow fever vaccination. TCRdb passed the 5' RACE reads through MiXCR, listing each CDR3 protein once. There are more than 350,000 distinct CDR3 sequences in the sample; under 14% occur only once, and roughly 18% lies in the top ten. Sample: PBMCs, taken on the day of the first yellow fever vaccination. The receptors originated from a man younger than 30 who received the YFV17D yellow fever vaccine.

The gene calls are TRBV6-1 and TRBJ2-2; no definite D call. Trimming cost V 2 bases and J 5 bases, with 12 bases left between them. In germline, CDR1 is MNHNS, CDR2 SASEGT. There are 15 residues in the CDR3. The CDR3 region has the DNA TGTGCCAGCAGTGAAACCCCAGCCGGGACCGGGGAGCTGTTTTTT. Amino acids: CASSETPAGTGELFF.

This clonotype occurred a few times. The rearrangement joins TRBV1 to TRBJ2-6; the table gives TRBD2 as D, unverified against the DNA. TRBV1 is an annotated pseudogene. This CDR3 region has 18 residues. The CDR3 region is CTSSQDPPPMEWANVLTF. The DNA of the CDR3 is TGCACCAGCAGCCAAGATCCCCCTCCCATGGAGTGGGCCAACGTCCTGACTTTC.

This clonotype was seen many times. The genes are TRBV5-1 and TRBJ2-7; D unresolved. Trimming took off 0 bases at V and 0 bases at J, with 13 bases between the two ends. Germline V CDR1 and CDR2: SGHRS, YFSETQ. The CDR3 covers 16 residues. CDR3 coding DNA: TGCGCCAGCAGCTTGGTGGGCGCTGCCAGCTCCTACGAGCAGTACTTC. Amino acids: CASSLVGAASSYEQYF.

This clonotype was recorded at least ten times. The chain employs TRBV12-3 or TRBV12-4 and TRBJ1-1, with D possibly matching TRBD1 (5 bases). The CDR3 loop spans 15 amino acids. V was cut by 6 bases and J by 5 bases, with 19 bases left in between. The CDR3 reads CASSPGEGMGTEAFF. The CDR3 DNA sequence: TGTGCCAGCAGCCCCGGGGAGGGGATGGGTACTGAAGCTTTCTTT.

This clonotype was counted only a few times. This chain links TRBV20-1 with TRBJ2-3; D may be TRBD1 (6 bases). Germline V gene lookup returns CDR1 DFQATT and CDR2 SNEGSKA (reference sequence). The CDR3 consists of 12 residues. With 6 bases removed from V and 6 bases from J, the gap between germline ends came to 13 bases. The CDR3 is CSAARGVDTQYF. CDR3 bases: TGCAGTGCAGCCAGGGGCGTGGATACGCAGTATTTT.

This clonotype was seen a handful of times. The rearrangement links TRBV29-1 to TRBJ2-3, with D possibly being TRBD1 (6 bases). Germline V CDR1 and CDR2: SQVTM, ANQGSEA. The CDR3 extends over 12 amino acids. V shed 4 bases and J shed 2 bases, with 7 bases lying between them. The CDR3 nucleotides read TGCAGCGTTGGGGGGCCCACAGATACGCAGTATTTT. This codes for CSVGGPTDTQYF.

This clonotype has only a few counts. The V and J genes are TRBV6-5 and TRBJ1-3, with D perhaps matching TRBD1 (5 bases). Germline values: CDR1 MNHEY, CDR2 SVGAGI. This CDR3 comprises 17 residues. The germline V and J ends were trimmed by 2 bases and 0 bases, with 14 bases remaining between them. CDR3 in amino acids: CASSYTGYGVSGNTIYF. The CDR3 DNA reads TGTGCCAGCAGTTACACAGGATATGGGGTCTCTGGAAACACCATATATTTT.

The count of this clonotype is one. The rearrangement links TRBV12-3 or TRBV12-4 to TRBJ1-2; 12 nucleotides agree with TRBD1. This CDR3 is built from 16 residues. V lost 7 bases to trimming and J lost 3 bases; unmatched junction nucleotides: 9. The DNA for the CDR3 is TGTGCCAGCATACCCGGGACAGGGGGCGGGTACTATGGCTACACCTTC. It specifies CASIPGTGGGYYGYTF.

The chain is built from TRBV10-3 and TRBJ2-7; 7 bases are a match to TRBD2. Germline lookup yields CDR1 ENHRY and CDR2 SYGVKD. The CDR3 covers 15 residues. With 4 bases clipped from V and 1 base from J, the junction kept 7 bases outside the gene matches. CDR3: CAISVGASGSYEQYF. The CDR3, as DNA: TGTGCCATCAGTGTAGGGGCTAGCGGTTCCTACGAGCAGTACTTC.

There are a few counts of this clonotype. J is TRBJ1-5 and V is TRBV6-1; 8 bases agree with TRBD1. V lost 4 bases and J lost 1; bases outside the gene matches: 6. This CDR3 region has 16 residues. CDR1 is MNHNS, CDR2 SASEGT, per germline. DNA of the CDR3: TGTGCCAGCAGTGGCAGGGGGCAGTTGAGCAATCAGCCCCAGCATTTT. It codes for CASSGRGQLSNQPQHF.

This clonotype turned up a few times. CDR3 in amino acids: CASSLGQYLQYF. As DNA, the CDR3 is TGTGCCAGCAGCTTGGGACAGTATCTGCAGTATTTT. The chain joins TRBV11-2 to TRBJ2-3; 7 bases align to TRBD1. V dropped 3 bases and J dropped 11; count of bases not matched to a gene: 5. The CDR3 is 12 amino acids. Germline V gene sequence: CDR1 SGHAT, CDR2 FQNNGV.

The chain employs TRBV12-3 or TRBV12-4 and TRBJ2-2; D remains ambiguous. The germline V and J ends were trimmed by 6 bases and 8 bases, with 16 bases remaining between them. The CDR3 is 14 residues long. The CDR3 sequence is CASRLQRFAGELFF. CDR3 bases: TGTGCCAGCAGACTACAGAGATTCGCGGGGGAGCTGTTTTTT.

This clonotype was counted at least ten times. The V and J genes are TRBV5-1 and TRBJ2-5, with 7 bases lining up with TRBD1. The V segment lost 4 bases and the J segment 3 bases; nucleotides outside the gene matches: 3. Germline loops: CDR1 SGHRS, CDR2 YFSETQ. The CDR3 extends over 13 amino acids. The CDR3 region has the DNA TGCGCCAGCAGCCGGGACAGCGAAGAGACCCAGTACTTC. Translating gives CASSRDSEETQYF.

Ten or more counts support this clonotype. The genes are TRBV28 and TRBJ2-7; perhaps TRBD2 as D (6 bases). Trimming stripped 11 bases from V and 0 bases from J, with 14 bases between. The CDR3 contains 13 residues. The germline gives CDR1 MDHEN, CDR2 SYDVKM. In DNA form, the CDR3 reads TGTGCCGCTTGGAGGGACGGCTCCTACGAGCAGTACTTC. The encoded protein is CAAWRDGSYEQYF.

A few counts support this clonotype. The chain has TRBV5-1 and TRBJ1-4; 9 nucleotides match TRBD1. The germline V gene has CDR1 SGHRS and CDR2 YFSETQ. The V gene end was trimmed by 3 bases and the J gene end by 5 bases; junction bases not matched to a gene: 5. The CDR3 sequence is 15 residues long. Written as DNA, the CDR3 is TGCGCCAGCAGCTCATCCGGGACAGGGAATGAAAAACTGTTTTTT. Amino acid sequence: CASSSSGTGNEKLFF.

This clonotype was counted only a few times. This sequence joins TRBV4-1 and TRBJ2-3; D call uncertain. This CDR3 has 13 amino acids. Germline V gene data show CDR1 as MGHRA and CDR2 as YSYEKL. Trimming pared 2 bases from V and 3 bases from J, leaving 6 bases between. CDR3 in DNA: TGCGCCAGCAGCCAACACGATACAGATACGCAGTATTTT. Amino acid sequence: CASSQHDTDTQYF.

V and J are TRBV12-3 or TRBV12-4 and TRBJ2-2, with unresolved D. The CDR3 consists of 13 residues. The germline V and J ends were trimmed by 7 bases and 7 bases, with 13 bases remaining between them. As DNA, the CDR3 is TGTGCCAGCAAACTAACAGTACTCGGGGAGCTGTTTTTT. It yields the protein CASKLTVLGELFF.

This clonotype occurred a few times. The CDR3 sequence: CASSFPGQGQETQYF. CDR3 sequence (DNA): TGTGCCAGCAGCTTCCCTGGACAGGGCCAAGAGACCCAGTACTTC. The J gene is TRBJ2-5, the V gene TRBV7-2, with TRBD1 matching over 8 bases. CDR1 is SGHTA, CDR2 FQGNSA, per germline. Trimming cost V 3 bases and J 1 base; bases outside gene matches: 4. The CDR3 totals 15 residues.

Written as DNA, the CDR3 is TGTGCCAGCAGCCGTACCGGACAGGGGGGCACTGAAGCTTTCTTT. Translation: CASSRTGQGGTEAFF. The chain combines TRBV5-5 with TRBJ1-1; 10 bases agree with TRBD1. Germline V lookup: CDR1 SGHKS, CDR2 YYEKEE (reference sequence). Losses at the gene ends were 4 bases for V and 4 bases for J; bases not matched to a gene: 7. The CDR3 is 15 amino acids.

The rearrangement joins TRBV28 to TRBJ1-1; tentative D call: TRBD1 (6 bases). The CDR3 covers 13 residues. Germline loops: CDR1 MDHEN, CDR2 SYDVKM. V lost 4 bases to trimming and J lost 8 bases, with 14 bases between them. The CDR3 sequence is CASSSPYRAEAFF. CDR3 in DNA: TGTGCCAGCAGTTCGCCATACAGGGCCGAAGCTTTCTTT.

This clonotype occurred a few times. The chain joins TRBV9 to TRBJ2-1, with unresolved D. This CDR3 has 13 amino acids. Germline CDR1 reads SGDLS; CDR2 reads YYNGEE. V was clipped by 3 bases and J by 5 bases, with 9 bases between them. CDR3 residues: CASSASPNNEQFF. The CDR3 DNA is TGTGCCAGCAGCGCCTCACCGAACAATGAGCAGTTCTTC.

This clonotype has a handful of counts. The chain employs TRBV7-9 and TRBJ1-2, with no clear D. From germline, CDR1 is SEHNR and CDR2 FQNEAQ (reference sequence). The CDR3 is 16 residues long. Trimming stripped 1 base from V and 4 bases from J, with 16 bases between. The CDR3 reads CASSLVLPGSGYGYTF. The DNA of the CDR3 is TGTGCCAGCAGCTTAGTGTTGCCGGGGTCGGGCTATGGCTACACCTTC. Variable domain in full (rest from reference TRBV7-9 and TRBJ1-2): DTGVSQNPRHKITKRGQNVTFRCDPISEHNRLYWYRQTLGQGPEFLTYFQNEAQLEKSRLLSDRFSAERPKGSFSTLEIQRTEQGDSAMYLCASSLVLPGSGYGYTFGSGTRLTVV.

The sample holds a few counts of this clonotype. The rearrangement uses TRBV14 and TRBJ2-5; D remains ambiguous. V was shortened by 4 bases and J by 4 bases, with 19 bases between the two germline ends. CDR1 and CDR2 from the germline V gene are SGHDN and FVKESK. The length of the CDR3 is 16 residues. The CDR3, as DNA: TGTGCCAGCAGCCCCGGCGGTTCAGTTTGGCGAGAGACCCAGTACTTC. Its translation: CASSPGGSVWRETQYF. Based on the CDR3 plus reference TRBV14 and TRBJ2-5, the full variable domain is EAGVTQFPSHSVIEKGQTVTLRCDPISGHDNLYWYRRVMGKEIKFLLHFVKESKQDESGMPNNRFLAERTGGTYSTLKVQPAELEDSGVYFCASSPGGSVWRETQYFGPGTRLLVL.

The CDR3 DNA reads as TGCGCCAGCAGCTCCGCGGGACCGCCGAATTCACCCCTCCACTTT. It encodes CASSSAGPPNSPLHF. This chain connects TRBV5-1 to TRBJ1-6; D is possibly TRBD1 (5 bases). Trimming stripped 3 bases from V and 7 bases from J, with 14 bases between. The CDR3 is 15 residues long. CDR1 is SGHRS, CDR2 YFSETQ, per germline.

The V call is TRBV28, the J call TRBJ2-3; D possibly uses TRBD1 or TRBD2 (5 bases each). The CDR3 is 14 amino acids. The germline V and J ends were trimmed by 7 bases and 0 bases, with 11 bases remaining between them. Germline CDR1 is MDHEN and CDR2 is SYDVKM. CDR3 amino acids: CASKRGPSTDTQYF. DNA of the CDR3: TGTGCCAGCAAAAGGGGACCGAGCACAGATACGCAGTATTTT.

The chain employs TRBV7-6 and TRBJ2-3; 11 nucleotides align to TRBD2. The germline CDR1 and CDR2 sequences are SGHVS and FNYEAQ. J was trimmed by 0 bases and V by 3 bases; bases with no gene match: 2. The length of the CDR3 is 16 residues. For the CDR3, the DNA is TGTGCCAGCAGCTTTAGCGGGGGGGTGAGCACAGATACGCAGTATTTT. Residues: CASSFSGGVSTDTQYF.

Turning to this clonotype: This could be a read error, since a much larger clone is one nucleotide away. This chain uses TRBV5-1 with TRBJ1-5; a weak D match, TRBD1 (5 bases). This CDR3 comprises 15 residues. Looked up from germline, CDR1 is SGHRS and CDR2 is YFSETQ. CDR3 sequence (DNA): TGCGCCAGCAGCCCCGGGGCAGATAGCAATCAGTCCCAGCATTTT. Its translation: CASSPGADSNQSQHF.

This clonotype came up a few times. This chain uses TRBV7-8 with TRBJ2-7, with D possibly being TRBD1 or TRBD2 (7 bases each). This CDR3 contains 15 residues. V was trimmed by 7 bases and J by 7 bases, leaving 23 bases between them. Germline V lookup: CDR1 SGHVS, CDR2 FQNEAQ. CDR3 DNA: TGTGCCAGCACCCGGGGACAGACAGGGCGGGAGGAGCAGTACTTC. Amino acid sequence: CASTRGQTGREEQYF.